The 21 T cell receptor beta chains listed next were all sequenced from one sample in a study of a mutant IDH1 vaccine in newly diagnosed glioma. Which antigens these TCRs recognize remains unknown. Stated time point: week 23, last vaccination. Every single dose of the vaccine, 300 ug of mutant IDH1 20-mer peptide, came with topical imiquimod. Assay used: immunoSEQ multiplex PCR; TCRdb lists only in-frame clones, some missing. The sample comprises about 72,000 clones, 84% of which are singletons, and roughly 14% rests with the top ten. The sequencing used PBMCs, collected from a glioma patient whose treatment included an IDH1 peptide vaccine. These TCRs come from a man between 18 and 29 years old with glioma.

This chain joins TRBV2 and TRBJ2-1; a possible D gene is TRBD2 (5 bases). From germline, CDR1 is SNHLY and CDR2 FYNNEI. With 5 bases removed from V and 8 bases from J, the gap between germline ends came to 13 bases. CDR3 length equals 13 residues. The CDR3 loop is CASSYEGFDEQFF. CDR3 nucleotide sequence: TGTGCCAGCAGTTACGAGGGATTCGATGAGCAGTTCTTC.

The chain uses TRBV9 and TRBJ2-1; TRBD2 is a possible D gene (6 bases). CDR1 and CDR2 (germline): SGDLS, YYNGEE. The germline V and J ends were trimmed by 4 bases and 3 bases, with 14 bases remaining between them. The CDR3 has 15 amino acids. This CDR3 reads CASSPRLDSYNEQFF. The CDR3 DNA is TGTGCCAGCAGCCCGAGACTAGATAGCTACAATGAGCAGTTCTTC.

The gene calls are TRBV5-1 and TRBJ2-3, with TRBD1 identical over 9 bases. CDR1 and CDR2 (germline): SGHRS, YFSETQ. The CDR3 sequence is 14 residues long. V shed 3 bases, J shed 6 bases, and the junction held 5 bases outside the gene matches. The CDR3 DNA reads TGCGCCAGCAGCTCCGGACAGGGGCGGGATACGCAGTATTTT. As protein: CASSSGQGRDTQYF.

The rearrangement links TRBV5-5 to TRBJ1-2; 8 nucleotides line up with TRBD1. The ends lost 2 bases at V and 6 bases at J; junction bases unmatched: 3. Germline CDR1 and CDR2: SGHKS and YYEKEE (reference sequence). The CDR3 totals 13 residues. This chain's CDR3 is CASSFGQGHGYTF. The CDR3 nucleotides are TGTGCCAGCAGCTTTGGACAGGGCCATGGCTACACCTTC.

This sequence joins TRBV27 and TRBJ2-1, with 9 bases matching TRBD1. J lost 3 bases, V lost 7 bases, and 4 bases had no gene match. Germline CDR1 reads MNHEY; CDR2 reads SMNVEV (reference sequence). This CDR3 contains 14 residues. DNA of the CDR3: TGTGCCAGCATCCCGGGACAGGGCTACAATGAGCAGTTCTTC. The encoded protein is CASIPGQGYNEQFF.

This chain connects TRBV6-5 to TRBJ1-1; D is unresolved. The V end lost 6 bases, the J end lost 1 base, and 15 bases lay between the germline ends. The CDR3 length is 15 residues. CDR1 is MNHEY, CDR2 SVGAGI, per germline. The CDR3 is CASSPGGRGNTEAFF. The CDR3 coding sequence is TGTGCCAGCAGCCCCGGCGGACGGGGGAACACTGAAGCTTTCTTT.

This clone was found once. V is TRBV5-1 and J is TRBJ1-1; D is unresolved. Looked up from germline, CDR1 is SGHRS and CDR2 is YFSETQ. Trimming took off 0 bases at V and 7 bases at J, with 13 bases between the two ends. The CDR3 consists of 14 residues. The CDR3 spells CASSLGGRVGEAFF. For the CDR3, the DNA is TGCGCCAGCAGCTTGGGAGGGAGAGTTGGTGAAGCTTTCTTT.

The rearrangement links TRBV30 to TRBJ1-6; D gene uncertain. Germline values: CDR1 GTSNPN, CDR2 SVGIG (reference sequence). The CDR3 covers 10 residues. Trimming took off 2 bases at V and 18 bases at J, with 11 bases between the two ends. CDR3 residues: CAWSSGVPHF. CDR3 DNA: TGTGCCTGGAGTAGTGGGGTCCCCCACTTT.

This clone has only one observation. This chain uses TRBV7-2 with TRBJ2-7; D possibly corresponds to TRBD1 (5 bases). CDR3 length: 15 amino acids. Germline values: CDR1 SGHTA, CDR2 FQGNSA. V dropped 1 base and J dropped 0 bases, with 10 bases sitting between them. The CDR3 loop reads CASSLEQGPSYEQYF. CDR3 in DNA: TGTGCCAGCAGCTTAGAGCAGGGCCCCTCCTACGAGCAGTACTTC.

Comment on this clone: This same CDR3 is encoded by further DNA sequences in the sample. The chain joins TRBV4-3 to TRBJ2-6; D not resolved. The germline CDR1 and CDR2 sequences are LGHNA and YSLEER. The V gene lost 0 bases and the J gene lost 0 bases, with 6 bases spanning the gap. The CDR3 runs 16 residues. CDR3 sequence: CASSQDGTSGANVLTF. In DNA, the CDR3 is TGCGCCAGCAGCCAAGATGGAACCTCTGGGGCCAACGTCCTGACTTTC.

CDR3 in DNA: TGTGCCAGCAGCTTAGTATTTGCCGATACGCAGTATTTT. It yields the protein CASSLVFADTQYF. The chain is built from TRBV7-9 and TRBJ2-3; the D is unclear. The V end was cut by 1 base, the J end by 6 bases, with 8 bases between. CDR3 length equals 13 residues. CDR1 is SEHNR, CDR2 FQNEAQ, per germline (reference sequence).

The rearrangement links TRBV19 to TRBJ2-1, with a possible D match to TRBD1 (5 bases). The CDR3 runs to 12 residues. Germline CDR1 and CDR2: LNHDA and SQIVND (reference sequence). V was clipped by 5 bases and J by 4 bases, with 6 bases between them. The CDR3 region has the DNA TGTGCCAGTAGTGACAGTTACAATGAGCAGTTCTTC. Protein sequence: CASSDSYNEQFF.

The J gene is TRBJ2-6, the V gene TRBV18; D gene uncertain. The V gene lost 3 bases and the J gene lost 4 bases, with 7 bases spanning the gap. CDR3 size: 14 residues. Germline assignment: CDR1 KGHSH and CDR2 LQKENI. The CDR3 sequence: CASSPGGGANVLTF. CDR3 DNA sequence: TGTGCCAGCTCACCGGGCGGCGGGGCCAACGTCCTGACTTTC.

By sample fraction, this clone is medium-sized. The genes are TRBV21-1 and TRBJ2-3; the D call in the table, TRBD2, was not verified against the DNA. TRBV21-1 is recorded as a pseudogene. The CDR3 is made up of 16 amino acids. This chain's CDR3 is CASSPQASGGEDTQYF. The CDR3 DNA is TGTGCCAGCAGCCCCCAGGCTAGCGGGGGGGAAGATACGCAGTATTTT.

This chain connects TRBV11-1 to TRBJ1-2, with D perhaps matching TRBD1 (6 bases). The CDR3 consists of 14 residues. V lost 7 bases to trimming and J lost 4 bases, with 16 bases between them. Germline CDR1 SGHAT, CDR2 FQDESV (reference sequence). The CDR3 loop reads CASTPDRSRYGYTF. CDR3 sequence (DNA): TGTGCCAGCACCCCCGACAGGTCCCGCTATGGCTACACCTTC.

The J gene is TRBJ1-1, the V gene TRBV28; tentatively, D is TRBD1 (5 bases). The CDR3 has 16 amino acids. Germline-derived CDR1 and CDR2 are MDHEN and SYDVKM. The V end lost 4 bases, the J end lost 1 base, and 16 bases lay between the germline ends. The CDR3: CASSSKGEIGNTEAFF. The CDR3 coding sequence is TGTGCCAGCAGTTCAAAAGGGGAAATCGGGAACACTGAAGCTTTCTTT.

The CDR3: CASSPFGTVPDTQYF. For the CDR3, the DNA is TGTGCCAGCAGCCCCTTTGGGACAGTCCCAGATACGCAGTATTTT. The chain carries TRBV9 and TRBJ2-3; 7 positions match TRBD1. This CDR3 contains 15 residues. Germline values: CDR1 SGDLS, CDR2 YYNGEE. V lost 4 bases and J lost 4; bases outside the gene matches: 9. The full variable domain, with the rest looked up from reference TRBV9 and TRBJ2-3, is DSGVTQTPKHLITATGQRVTLRCSPRSGDLSVYWYQQSLDQGLQFLIQYYNGEERAKGNILERFSAQQFPDLHSELNLSSLELGDSALYFCASSPFGTVPDTQYFGPGTRLTVL.

This clone is a singleton in its sample. The V gene is TRBV29-1, the J gene TRBJ1-2, with D hard to call. V was pared by 4 bases and J by 0 bases, with 9 bases between. Germline CDR1 reads SQVTM; CDR2 reads ANQGSEA. This CDR3 contains 13 residues. The CDR3 DNA reads as TGCAGCGTTGGGCGACGTGCTAACTATGGCTACACCTTC. As protein: CSVGRRANYGYTF. The full variable domain, its missing parts supplied by reference TRBV29-1 and TRBJ1-2, is SAVISQKPSRDICQRGTSLTIQCQVDSQVTMMFWYRQQPGQSLTLIATANQGSEATYESGFVIDKFPISRPNLTFSTLTVSNMSPEDSSIYLCSVGRRANYGYTFGSGTRLTVV.

V gene TRBV6-5 combines with J gene TRBJ1-2; D unresolved. CDR1 MNHEY and CDR2 SVGAGI come from the germline V gene. V dropped 0 bases and J dropped 6 bases, with 14 bases sitting between them. The CDR3 is 15 residues long. DNA of the CDR3: TGTGCCAGCAGTTACTCGGCTGAAGGTTTGGATGGCTACACCTTC. As protein: CASSYSAEGLDGYTF.

The J gene is TRBJ2-7, the V gene TRBV27; 9 nucleotides align to TRBD2. Germline-derived CDR1 and CDR2 are MNHEY and SMNVEV (reference sequence). J was trimmed by 3 bases and V by 3 bases; bases with no gene match: 12. CDR3 size: 17 residues. The CDR3 coding sequence is TGTGCCAGCAGTTTTGGGGAAGGCGGGGGGGCCGGCTACGAGCAGTACTTC. The encoded protein is CASSFGEGGGAGYEQYF.

The rearrangement uses TRBV11-2 and TRBJ1-5; maybe TRBD1 (5 bases). In germline, CDR1 is SGHAT, CDR2 FQNNGV. The CDR3 is 13 amino acids. The ends were cut back, 3 bases at V and 4 bases at J, with 7 bases in the middle. CDR3 residues: CASSLGLNQPQHF. The CDR3 nucleotides are TGTGCCAGCAGCTTGGGACTTAATCAGCCCCAGCATTTT. Full variable domain (outside the CDR3, taken from reference TRBV11-2 and TRBJ1-5): EAGVAQSPRYKIIEKRQSVAFWCNPISGHATLYWYQQILGQGPKLLIQFQNNGVVDDSQLPKDRFSAERLKGVDSTLKIQPAKLEDSAVYLCASSLGLNQPQHFGDGTRLSIL.